This T cell receptor beta chain was observed in a study of technical replicates of blood from a few donors. As concerns this clone: It is unclear where the CDR3 begins or ends on the DNA, so no DNA is shown, and the CDR3 is as TCRdb lists it.

Generated by immunoSEQ multiplex PCR, the TCRdb table keeps only in-frame clones and is missing some. The table lists about 70,000 clones, 95% of them singletons, with about 0.25% in the top ten. The CDR3 is 15 residues long, ends included. Germline assignment: CDR1 SGHAT and CDR2 FQNNGV. The receptor's source is a human donor in good health. Sequencing used T cells isolated from PBMCs. The chain is built from TRBV11-2 and TRBJ1-1; TRBD1, the table's D call, was not compared with the DNA. The chain's CDR3 is CASSFFGGGTGMTFF.